These 20 T cell receptor beta chains were sequenced from one sample in a study of shared clonotypes between healthy human individuals. Using immunoSEQ multiplex PCR, the repertoire was profiled, and TCRdb retains in-frame clones only, with some absent. The sample lists approximately 2,200,000 clones, about 93% seen once, with 1.5% to 2% in the top ten. The naive CD8 population came from CD45RO-negative cells selected for CCR7, without terminally differentiated effector memory CD45RA+ cells. The sample was naive CD8+ T cells from PBMCs. These receptors were obtained from a man aged 18-30 years in good health. Some clones in this sample may be carry-over from other donors' samples.

The V gene is TRBV28, the J gene TRBJ1-2; the D gene is possibly TRBD1 (5 bases). The germline CDR1 and CDR2 sequences are MDHEN and SYDVKM. The CDR3 covers 13 residues. V lost 6 bases and J 3 bases, leaving 11 bases between the germline ends. The CDR3 here is CASSNDRDYGYTF. CDR3 DNA: TGTGCCAGCAGCAATGACAGAGACTATGGCTACACCTTC.

This chain connects TRBV11-2 to TRBJ1-2; no definite D call. The CDR3 totals 14 residues. From germline, CDR1 is SGHAT and CDR2 FQNNGV. V was clipped by 5 bases and J by 1 base, with 11 bases between them. CDR3 sequence: CASSPWTDNYGYTF. The CDR3 DNA is TGTGCCAGCAGCCCATGGACGGATAACTATGGCTACACCTTC.

The V and J genes are TRBV30 and TRBJ2-7; D is unclear. CDR1 GTSNPN and CDR2 SVGIG come from the germline V gene (reference sequence). Between the trimmed V and J ends, which lost 2 bases and 6 bases, there was a span of 11 bases. The CDR3 loop spans 12 amino acids. In DNA form, the CDR3 reads TGTGCCTGGAGTTTATGGAAATCCGAGCAGTACTTC. Residues: CAWSLWKSEQYF.

The chain uses TRBV19 and TRBJ1-5, with TRBD1 identical over 8 bases. From germline, CDR1 is LNHDA and CDR2 SQIVND (reference sequence). This CDR3 is built from 16 residues. The V segment lost 4 bases and the J segment 4 bases; nucleotides outside the gene matches: 9. CDR3 region: CASSRSGQGGNQPQHF. For the CDR3, the DNA is TGTGCCAGTAGTAGGTCAGGACAGGGTGGGAATCAGCCCCAGCATTTT. Filled out from reference TRBV19 and TRBJ1-5, the complete variable domain reads DGGITQSPKYLFRKEGQNVTLSCEQNLNHDAMYWYRQDPGQGLRLIYYSQIVNDFQKGDIAEGYSVSREKKESFPLTVTSAQKNPTAFYLCASSRSGQGGNQPQHFGDGTRLSIL.

The chain employs TRBV4-1 and TRBJ2-1; D remains ambiguous. This CDR3 contains 18 residues. V lost 0 bases to trimming and J lost 0 bases, with 15 bases between them. Germline V gene lookup returns CDR1 MGHRA and CDR2 YSYEKL. CDR3: CASSQEPVESVSYNEQFF. For the CDR3, the DNA is TGCGCCAGCAGCCAAGAGCCGGTGGAGTCAGTCTCCTACAATGAGCAGTTCTTC.

This sequence joins TRBV30 and TRBJ2-7; the D gene is possibly TRBD1 (6 bases). Germline V gives CDR1 GTSNPN, CDR2 SVGIG (reference sequence). The CDR3 extends over 12 amino acids. The V end lost 6 bases, the J end lost 2 bases, and 11 bases lay between the germline ends. CDR3 sequence reads: CACGGIAYEQYF. In DNA, the CDR3 is TGTGCCTGTGGGGGCATTGCCTACGAGCAGTACTTC.

The genes are TRBV7-9 and TRBJ1-1; TRBD1 is a possible D gene (6 bases). Trimming cost V 7 bases and J 4 bases, with 10 bases left between them. The CDR3 covers 12 residues. CDR1 is SEHNR and CDR2 is FQNEAQ in the germline V gene (reference sequence). CDR3 DNA sequence: TGTGCCAGCATCGGAGGGGGCACTGAAGCTTTCTTT. Amino acid sequence: CASIGGGTEAFF.

V is TRBV4-1 and J is TRBJ2-7, with a weak D call TRBD1 (5 bases). V lost 4 bases and J lost 6, with 10 bases in between. Germline V lookup: CDR1 MGHRA, CDR2 YSYEKL. The CDR3 is made up of 12 amino acids. The CDR3 region is CASSPIRGEQYF. CDR3 sequence (DNA): TGCGCCAGCAGCCCGATTAGGGGCGAGCAGTACTTC.

The rearrangement links TRBV20-1 to TRBJ2-1; a possible D gene is TRBD1 (5 bases). CDR1 and CDR2 (germline): DFQATT, SNEGSKA (reference sequence). The CDR3 spans 11 residues. The CDR3 loop reads CSLKGYNEQFF. The CDR3 nucleotides are TGCAGCTTAAAGGGGTACAATGAGCAGTTCTTC.

The CDR3 nucleotides are TGCACCAGCAGCCGAGGACTAGCGGGAGATGGCGTGTTTACAGATACGCAGTATTTT. This encodes CTSSRGLAGDGVFTDTQYF. The chain joins TRBV1 to TRBJ2-3; TRBD2 is the table's D call, not checked against the DNA. TRBV1 counts as a pseudogene. This CDR3 is built from 19 residues.

This clone appeared a few times. Additional DNA sequences in this sample encode the identical CDR3. The genes are TRBV27 and TRBJ2-7; D gene uncertain. There are 12 residues in the CDR3. Trimming took 5 bases from V and 4 from J, leaving 9 bases between them. Germline V CDR1 and CDR2: MNHEY, SMNVEV (reference sequence). CDR3 nucleotides: TGTGCCAGCAGTCCCACTGGTTACGAGCAGTACTTC. The encoded protein is CASSPTGYEQYF.

Only one count was recorded for this clone. The chain employs TRBV5-1 and TRBJ2-7; tentatively, D is TRBD2 (6 bases). CDR1 and CDR2 (germline): SGHRS, YFSETQ. The V end was cut by 1 base, the J end by 4 bases, with 9 bases between. The CDR3 is 13 amino acids. In nucleotides, the CDR3 is TGCGCCAGCAGCTTGTGGAGGGGATACGAGCAGTACTTC. It translates to CASSLWRGYEQYF.

The chain joins TRBV23-1 to TRBJ1-2; D gene uncertain. TRBV23-1 is assigned to the ORF class and has an uncertain function. The CDR3 spans 13 residues. Trimming cost V 0 bases and J 4 bases, with 6 bases left between them. The CDR3 spells CASSQSPSYGYTF. The CDR3 DNA sequence: TGCGCCAGCAGTCAATCCCCAAGCTATGGCTACACCTTC.

The rearrangement links TRBV15 to TRBJ1-1; D unclear. This CDR3 comprises 16 residues. Per the germline V gene, CDR1 is LNHNV and CDR2 is YYDKDF (reference sequence). Between the trimmed V and J ends, which lost 1 base and 3 bases, there was a span of 15 bases. The CDR3 sequence is CATSRGGEGRDTEAFF. The CDR3 DNA follows: TGTGCCACCAGCAGAGGCGGTGAAGGGCGGGACACTGAAGCTTTCTTT.

The chain joins TRBV19 to TRBJ1-2; D unclear. Trimming removed 3 bases at V and 2 bases at J, with 13 bases between. The CDR3 consists of 15 residues. Germline CDR1 LNHDA, CDR2 SQIVND (reference sequence). The CDR3 region has the DNA TGTGCCAGTAGTATTATAGGACCGCCGAACTATGGCTACACCTTC. Translated, it gives CASSIIGPPNYGYTF.

The chain has TRBV28 and TRBJ1-4; D gene uncertain. This CDR3 is 17 amino acids long. Trimming took 2 bases from V and 5 from J, leaving 18 bases between them. Looked up from germline, CDR1 is MDHEN and CDR2 is SYDVKM. CDR3 bases: TGTGCCAGCAGTTTAGGGCTCCGGAAAATGGAGAATGAAAAACTGTTTTTT. This gives the protein CASSLGLRKMENEKLFF.

The V gene is TRBV4-2, the J gene TRBJ2-1, with TRBD2 matching over 8 bases. With V trimmed by 1 base and J by 2 bases, 10 bases remained unmatched. The CDR3 contains 18 residues. The V gene's germline CDR1 is LGHNA and CDR2 YNFKEQ. DNA of the CDR3: TGTGCCAGCAGCCAAGCCAGCGGGGGTAGTCCCACCTACAATGAGCAGTTCTTC. Encoded protein: CASSQASGGSPTYNEQFF.

The chain employs TRBV7-9 and TRBJ1-1, with D possibly matching TRBD1 (5 bases). V lost 6 bases and J 1 base, leaving 15 bases between the germline ends. This CDR3 comprises 15 residues. Germline V gene sequence: CDR1 SEHNR, CDR2 FQNEAQ (reference sequence). The CDR3 DNA reads as TGTGCCAGCAGGCCTGGAGAGGGACCGAACACTGAAGCTTTCTTT. It encodes CASRPGEGPNTEAFF. Based on the CDR3 plus reference TRBV7-9 and TRBJ1-1, the full variable domain is DTGVSQNPRHKITKRGQNVTFRCDPISEHNRLYWYRQTLGQGPEFLTYFQNEAQLEKSRLLSDRFSAERPKGSFSTLEIQRTEQGDSAMYLCASRPGEGPNTEAFFGQGTRLTVV.

This clone was seen only once. The chain has TRBV9 and TRBJ2-1, with TRBD2 identical over 8 bases. This CDR3 is 19 amino acids long. Germline V lookup: CDR1 SGDLS, CDR2 YYNGEE. With 0 bases clipped from V and 1 base from J, the junction kept 12 bases outside the gene matches. The CDR3 loop reads CASSVGGGGRVVSYNEQFF. Written as DNA, the CDR3 is TGTGCCAGCAGCGTAGGTGGCGGGGGGAGAGTTGTTTCCTACAATGAGCAGTTCTTC.

About this clone itself: Likely a read error: the CDR3 ends without its conserved phenylalanine or tryptophan. The DNA is left out, because the CDR3 cannot be placed on it with certainty; the CDR3 is given as TCRdb lists it. The V call is TRBV10-2, the J call TRBJ2-7; no check of the table's D call, TRBD2, against the DNA was made. The CDR3 is 11 residues long, counting both termini. Germline CDR1 and CDR2: WSHSY and SAAADI. CDR3 sequence: CASSDGGFPDY.